This is a list of T cell receptor beta chains from one sample in a study of spatial heterogeneity in lung cancer. Each CDR3 protein gets one entry after TCRdb re-called the 5' RACE reads with MiXCR. This sample carries about 52,000 distinct CDR3 sequences, 6% to 8.5% of them seen once, and the ten largest clones take roughly 37%. This specimen consisted of PBMCs, obtained at follow-up. These receptors were taken from a female donor with early-stage non-small cell lung cancer. Each CDR3 is given with its conserved first and last residue. A D gene is named only where the DNA matches it firmly. Some rows have no size entry. The others give once, few or many, or a class for an expanded clone.

TGTGCCAGCAGCCGGTGGGGCGGGGCTAGCACAGATACGCAGTATTTT	CASSRWGGASTDTQYF	TRBV7-2	NA	NA	TRBJ2-3
TGTGCCAGCAAAACGTATGAGGGGAATCAGCCCCAGCATTTT	CASKTYEGNQPQHF	TRBV2	many	NA	TRBJ1-5
TGCGCCAGCAGCTTGGCCGCCGGCAGGGGGGATTTCTCCTACGAGCAGTACTTC	CASSLAAGRGDFSYEQYF	TRBV5-1	many	NA	TRBJ2-7
TGCGCCAGCGCGGTGGGGGCAGGGGACAATCAGCCCCAGCATTTT	CASAVGAGDNQPQHF	TRBV4-1	many	NA	TRBJ1-5
TGTGCTAGTGGTTTGGGGACAGGGGAGACCTACAATGAGCAGTTCTTC	CASGLGTGETYNEQFF	TRBV12-5	few	TRBD1	TRBJ2-1
TGCGCCAGCAGCTCGGACACGGGAGAGGAGCAGTACTTC	CASSSDTGEEQYF	TRBV5-1	many	NA	TRBJ2-7
TGTGCCAGCTCTCAAGGGCGGGGGATCTACGAGCAGTACTTC	CASSQGRGIYEQYF	TRBV12-3/TRBV12-4	few	TRBD2	TRBJ2-7
TGTGCCAGCAGTTCACTCTACCTCGAGAGGGGTTATGGCTACACCTTC	CASSSLYLERGYGYTF	TRBV6-5	many	NA	TRBJ1-2
TGCGCCAGCAGATACCAGGGAGAAGAGACCCAGTACTTC	CASRYQGEETQYF	TRBV5-1	NA	NA	TRBJ2-5
TGCGCCACAAAGCGGGGGGAACCTAATGAAAAACTGTTTTTT	CATKRGEPNEKLFF	TRBV10-2	many	NA	TRBJ1-4
TGTGCCAGCAGCTCCGTCGGGCTCAGCGGGGAGCTGTTTTTT	CASSSVGLSGELFF	TRBV28	many	NA	TRBJ2-2
TGCGCCAGCAGCCAACAGGGGGCTGGGGAAAAACTGTTTTTT	CASSQQGAGEKLFF	TRBV4-3	many	TRBD1	TRBJ1-4
TGTGCCAGCAGCCCAACCGGGACTAGCAGAGCCAATGAGCAGTTCTTC	CASSPTGTSRANEQFF	TRBV9	NA	TRBD2	TRBJ2-1
TGTGCCAGCAGTTTATCTCAAAATGAAAAACTGTTTTTT	CASSLSQNEKLFF	TRBV28	many	NA	TRBJ1-4
TGCAGTGCTAGAGCTCGGGGGACCTACGGAGAGCAGTACTTC	CSARARGTYGEQYF	TRBV20-1	many	NA	TRBJ2-7
TGTGCCAGCAGCTTAGGACTAGCGAGGTACAATGAGCAGTTCTTC	CASSLGLARYNEQFF	TRBV7-2	many	TRBD2	TRBJ2-1
TGTGCCAGCAAAGTGGCGAACACCGGGGAGCTGTTTTTT	CASKVANTGELFF	TRBV25-1	NA	NA	TRBJ2-2
TGTGCCAGCAGCTTGGGGAAGAACAGGGGGCGGAATAATTCACCCCTCCACTTT	CASSLGKNRGRNNSPLHF	TRBV7-2	many	TRBD1	TRBJ1-6
TGTGCCAGCAGTTTCGACTACCGCAATGAGCAGTTCTTC	CASSFDYRNEQFF	TRBV12-3/TRBV12-4	many	NA	TRBJ2-1
TGTGCCAGCAGCTTTCCGACAGAAAACTATGGCTACACCTTC	CASSFPTENYGYTF	TRBV5-4	NA	NA	TRBJ1-2
TGTGCCAGTATCGAACAGGGGGCCTGTCAGCCCCAGCATTTT	CASIEQGACQPQHF	TRBV19	NA	TRBD1	TRBJ1-5
TGCAGTGCGCCCTCCGAGCGGGGGGGCTTGGGGGAGCTGTTTTTT	CSAPSERGGLGELFF	TRBV20-1	many	TRBD2	TRBJ2-2
TGTGCCAGCGGACGACAGTCGAACCCCCGTGAGCAGTACTTC	CASGRQSNPREQYF	TRBV3-1	NA	NA	TRBJ2-7
TGTGCCAGCAGGTACCCAGGGGGATGGGAAACTGAAGCTTTCTTT	CASRYPGGWETEAFF	TRBV28	NA	TRBD1	TRBJ1-1
TGCGCCAGCAGCTTGGGAGGGACAGGGAACTATGGCTACACCTTC	CASSLGGTGNYGYTF	TRBV5-1	few	TRBD1	TRBJ1-2
TGCGCCAGCAGCCGCCGTGGTAGCGGGGGTGAGACCCAGTACTTC	CASSRRGSGGETQYF	TRBV5-1	few	TRBD2	TRBJ2-5
TGCGCCAGCAGCCATTACAGAGACAGCACAGATACGCAGTATTTT	CASSHYRDSTDTQYF	TRBV4-3	many	NA	TRBJ2-3
TGCGCCAGCAGCTTGGGATCGGACTCTGGAAACACCATATATTTT	CASSLGSDSGNTIYF	TRBV5-1	few	NA	TRBJ1-3